The rows below give T cell receptor beta chains drawn from one sample of a study of T cells in Graves' hyperthyroidism and ophthalmopathy. TCRdb independently ran MiXCR on the multiplex PCR reads; one entry per CDR3 protein. The sample records about 260,000 distinct CDR3 sequences, approximately 16% being singletons. Input material: blood. These receptors all stem from a woman between 18 and 30 years old with Graves' ophthalmopathy. Each CDR3 is given with its conserved first and last residue. The D gene is left open where the match is weak. Size values are once, few and many counts, or a class for expanded clones, and some rows have none.

v_gene,d_gene,j_gene,abundance,CDR3aa,CDR3nt
TRBV20-1,TRBD2,TRBJ2-7,NA,CSALRLAETYEQYF,TGCAGTGCTCTGAGACTAGCTGAAACCTACGAGCAGTACTTC
TRBV28,NA,TRBJ1-4,many,CASTQAGTTNEKLFF,TGTGCCAGCACCCAGGCAGGTACAACTAATGAAAAACTGTTTTTT
TRBV30,TRBD2,TRBJ2-1,NA,CAWSVVAGGNEQFF,TGTGCCTGGAGTGTAGTAGCGGGAGGGAATGAGCAGTTCTTC
TRBV4-1,NA,TRBJ1-1,many,CASSQDMATEAFF,TGCGCCAGCAGCCAAGATATGGCCACTGAAGCTTTCTTT
TRBV6-1,NA,TRBJ2-7,many,CASSEGRRKTTYEQYF,TGTGCCAGCAGTGAAGGGCGAAGGAAGACTACCTACGAGCAGTACTTC
TRBV5-1,TRBD2,TRBJ2-1,many,CASSLVLAGNNEQFF,TGCGCCAGCAGCTTGGTTCTAGCGGGGAACAATGAGCAGTTCTTC
TRBV7-2,NA,TRBJ1-4,many,CASSLGRGRPNEKLFF,TGTGCCAGCAGCTTAGGGCGGGGGAGGCCTAATGAAAAACTGTTTTTT
TRBV20-1,NA,TRBJ1-2,once,CSAKPKQGGYGYTF,TGCAGTGCTAAGCCGAAACAGGGAGGCTATGGCTACACCTTC
TRBV24-1,NA,TRBJ2-3,many,CATMSGQGITDTQYF,TGTGCCACCATGTCGGGCCAGGGCATCACAGATACGCAGTATTTT
TRBV19,NA,TRBJ2-1,few,CASSSRARVYEQFF,TGTGCCAGTAGTAGTAGGGCCAGGGTCTATGAGCAGTTCTTC
TRBV7-9,TRBD1,TRBJ1-2,many,CASRSTGGETYGYTF,TGTGCCAGCAGGAGTACAGGGGGCGAAACCTATGGCTACACCTTC
TRBV11-2,NA,TRBJ2-1,NA,CASSVPATYEQFF,TGTGCCAGCAGCGTACCCGCTACATATGAGCAGTTCTTC
TRBV28,TRBD2,TRBJ2-5,many,CASSQTGTSGRIDQETQYF,TGTGCCAGCAGCCAAACCGGGACTAGCGGGCGAATAGATCAAGAGACCCAGTACTTC
TRBV13,NA,TRBJ2-7,many,CASSLGRQNSYEQYF,TGTGCCAGCAGCTTAGGCCGGCAGAATTCCTACGAGCAGTACTTC
TRBV19,TRBD2,TRBJ2-2,few,CASGGGRGLGELFF,TGTGCCAGTGGTGGCGGGAGAGGTTTAGGGGAGCTGTTTTTT
TRBV7-3,NA,TRBJ2-2,NA,CASGLRGELFF,TGTGCCAGCGGCTTACGCGGGGAGCTGTTTTTT
TRBV28,TRBD2,TRBJ2-5,many,CASRLAGLQETQYF,TGTGCCAGCCGACTAGCGGGGCTTCAAGAGACCCAGTACTTC
TRBV10-3,NA,TRBJ2-2,many,CAISDSGKNTGELFF,TGTGCCATCAGTGACTCAGGGAAGAACACCGGGGAGCTGTTTTTT
TRBV9,NA,TRBJ1-4,many,CASSVGVATNEKLFF,TGTGCCAGCAGCGTAGGAGTTGCAACTAATGAAAAACTGTTTTTT
TRBV5-1,NA,TRBJ2-7,many,CASSLGLGNSYEQYF,TGCGCCAGCAGCTTGGGATTGGGGAATTCCTACGAGCAGTACTTC
TRBV5-6,NA,TRBJ1-2,many,CVSSFRDSPYGYTF,TGTGTCAGCAGCTTTCGAGACAGCCCCTATGGCTACACCTTC
TRBV4-1,NA,TRBJ1-1,few,CASSQEILNTEAFF,TGCGCCAGCAGCCAAGAAATCCTTAACACTGAAGCTTTCTTT
TRBV7-2,NA,TRBJ1-5,many,CASSLAIGQPQHF,TGTGCCAGCAGCTTGGCTATAGGGCAGCCCCAGCATTTT
TRBV29-1,NA,TRBJ2-2,many,CSVEAVSGELFF,TGCAGCGTTGAGGCGGTATCGGGGGAGCTGTTTTTT
TRBV20-1,NA,TRBJ2-5,many,CSASEVLETQYF,TGCAGTGCTAGTGAAGTCTTGGAGACCCAGTACTTC
TRBV5-1,NA,TRBJ2-5,few,CASSGPRGLYF,TGCGCCAGCAGCGGACCGCGGGGCCTGTACTTC
TRBV4-3,TRBD2,TRBJ2-1,many,CASSQLAGTTYNEQFF,TGCGCCAGCAGCCAATTAGCTGGGACTACCTACAATGAGCAGTTCTTC
TRBV7-8,TRBD2,TRBJ2-3,many,CASSLASGRSDTQYF,TGTGCCAGCAGCTTAGCTAGCGGGAGGTCAGATACGCAGTATTTT
TRBV2,TRBD2,TRBJ2-4,NA,CASSATSGAKNIQYF,TGTGCCAGCAGTGCGACTAGCGGGGCTAAAAACATTCAGTACTTC
TRBV5-1,TRBD1,TRBJ2-7,many,CASSPGTGHAYEQYF,TGTGCCAGCAGCCCAGGGACAGGTCATGCCTACGAGCAGTACTTC
TRBV2,NA,TRBJ1-6,many,CASRDWRDSPLHF,TGTGCCAGCAGGGACTGGCGGGATTCACCCCTCCACTTT
TRBV3-1,NA,TRBJ2-4,many,CASSPRGSNIQYF,TGTGCCAGCAGCCCGCGAGGTTCGAACATTCAGTACTTC
TRBV7-2,TRBD2,TRBJ2-2,NA,CASTLAGPTGELFF,TGTGCCAGCACCCTAGCGGGACCCACCGGGGAGCTGTTTTTT
TRBV7-2,NA,TRBJ2-5,many,CASSARRQETQYF,TGTGCCAGCAGCGCGCGACGCCAAGAGACCCAGTACTTC
TRBV11-2,NA,TRBJ1-1,many,CASSLVGALAEAFF,TGTGCCAGCAGCTTAGTGGGAGCGCTGGCTGAAGCTTTCTTT
TRBV12-3/TRBV12-4,NA,TRBJ2-1,many,CASSPGPRGNEQFF,TGTGCCAGCAGCCCGGGTCCCAGGGGCAATGAGCAGTTCTTC
TRBV20-1,NA,TRBJ2-1,NA,CSAWERASSYNEQFF,TGCAGTGCTTGGGAGCGGGCTAGCTCCTACAATGAGCAGTTCTTC
TRBV2,NA,TRBJ1-4,NA,CASSEDRATRAFNEKLFF,TGTGCCAGCAGTGAAGACAGGGCGACTCGTGCTTTTAATGAAAAACTGTTTTTT
TRBV28,TRBD1,TRBJ1-4,many,CASSSGTGLYEKLFF,TGTGCCAGCAGTTCCGGGACAGGGCTTTATGAAAAACTGTTTTTT
TRBV7-2,TRBD1,TRBJ1-1,many,CASSSYRGSNTEAFF,TGTGCCAGCAGCTCCTACAGGGGATCGAACACTGAAGCTTTCTTT
TRBV10-1,NA,TRBJ2-2,many,CASSESGKSSGELFF,TGCGCCAGCAGTGAGTCGGGAAAGTCCTCCGGGGAGCTGTTTTTT
TRBV7-8,NA,TRBJ2-2,few,CASSLGEVSTGELFF,TGTGCCAGCAGCTTAGGTGAAGTAAGCACCGGGGAGCTGTTTTTT